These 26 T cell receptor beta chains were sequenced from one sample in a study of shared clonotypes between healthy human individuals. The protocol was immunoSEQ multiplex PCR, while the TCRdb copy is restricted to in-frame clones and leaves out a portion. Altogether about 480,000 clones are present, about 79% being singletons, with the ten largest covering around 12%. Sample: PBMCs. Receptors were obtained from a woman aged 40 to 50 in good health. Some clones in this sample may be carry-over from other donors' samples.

The CDR3 region is CATSRESGGYNEQFF. The CDR3, as DNA: TGTGCCACCAGCAGAGAGAGCGGGGGCTACAATGAGCAGTTCTTC. The J gene is TRBJ2-1, the V gene TRBV15; 8 bases are shared with TRBD2. The germline V gene has CDR1 LNHNV and CDR2 YYDKDF (reference sequence). The CDR3 runs to 15 residues. Trimming removed 0 bases from V and 3 bases from J; junction bases left unmatched: 1.

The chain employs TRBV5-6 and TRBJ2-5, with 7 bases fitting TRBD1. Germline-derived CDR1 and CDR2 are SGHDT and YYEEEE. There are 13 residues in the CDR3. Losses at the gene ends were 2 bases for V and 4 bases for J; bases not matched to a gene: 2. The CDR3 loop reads CASSFAGGETQYF. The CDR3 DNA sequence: TGTGCCAGCAGCTTCGCAGGGGGAGAGACCCAGTACTTC.

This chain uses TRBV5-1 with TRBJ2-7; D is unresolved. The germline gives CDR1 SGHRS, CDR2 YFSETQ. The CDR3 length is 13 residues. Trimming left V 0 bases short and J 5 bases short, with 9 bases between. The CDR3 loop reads CASSLGAPDEQYF. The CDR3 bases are TGCGCCAGCAGCTTGGGGGCCCCGGACGAGCAGTACTTC.

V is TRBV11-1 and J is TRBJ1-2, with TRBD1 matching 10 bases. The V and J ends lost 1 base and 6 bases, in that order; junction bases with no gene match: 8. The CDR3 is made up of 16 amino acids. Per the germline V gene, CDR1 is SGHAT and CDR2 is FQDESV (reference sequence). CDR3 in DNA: TGTGCCAGCAGCTTAGGTCCAAGACAGGGGGCTGATGGCTACACCTTC. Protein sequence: CASSLGPRQGADGYTF.

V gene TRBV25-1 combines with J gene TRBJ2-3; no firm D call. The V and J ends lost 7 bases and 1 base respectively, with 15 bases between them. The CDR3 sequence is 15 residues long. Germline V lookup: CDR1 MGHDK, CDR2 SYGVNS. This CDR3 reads CASTMAAPGTDTQYF. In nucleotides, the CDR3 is TGTGCCAGCACCATGGCGGCCCCCGGCACAGATACGCAGTATTTT.

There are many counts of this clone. This CDR3 reads CASSIDSIYYGYTF. The CDR3 DNA sequence: TGTGCCAGCAGTATCGACAGCATCTACTATGGCTACACCTTC. The chain joins TRBV6-1 to TRBJ1-2, with D perhaps TRBD1 (5 bases). Per germline, CDR1 MNHNS and CDR2 SASEGT. Deletions cut 5 bases from V and 3 bases from J, with 13 bases between. CDR3 length: 14 residues.

The CDR3 DNA follows: TGTGCCAGCAGCTTAAACCCCGGGTTAGCGGCAGATACGCAGTATTTT. Translation: CASSLNPGLAADTQYF. The chain is built from TRBV7-8 and TRBJ2-3, with D possibly TRBD2 on 6 matching bases. Germline V gene data show CDR1 as SGHVS and CDR2 as FQNEAQ. The CDR3 totals 16 residues. V was clipped by 2 bases and J by 4 bases, with 16 bases between them.

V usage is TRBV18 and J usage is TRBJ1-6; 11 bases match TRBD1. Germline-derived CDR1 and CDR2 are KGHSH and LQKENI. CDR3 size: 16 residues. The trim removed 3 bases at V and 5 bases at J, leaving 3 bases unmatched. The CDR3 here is CASSPWTGGHNSPLHF. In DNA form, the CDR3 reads TGTGCCAGCTCACCGTGGACAGGGGGCCATAATTCACCCCTCCACTTT.

The CDR3 DNA sequence: TGTGCCAGCAGTTACTCGGGCCAGGGGGGCACTGAAGCTTTCTTT. This encodes CASSYSGQGGTEAFF. This chain links TRBV6-5 with TRBJ1-1, with 7 bases that match TRBD1. V lost 0 bases and J lost 4; bases outside the gene matches: 5. This CDR3 is 15 amino acids long. CDR1 is MNHEY and CDR2 is SVGAGI in the germline V gene.

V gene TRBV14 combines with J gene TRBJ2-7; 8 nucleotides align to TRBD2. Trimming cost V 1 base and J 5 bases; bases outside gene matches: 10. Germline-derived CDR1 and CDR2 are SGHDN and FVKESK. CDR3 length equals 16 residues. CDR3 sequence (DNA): TGTGCCAGCAGCCAAGCTTTGCTAGCGGGTGGACACGAGCAGTACTTC. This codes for CASSQALLAGGHEQYF.

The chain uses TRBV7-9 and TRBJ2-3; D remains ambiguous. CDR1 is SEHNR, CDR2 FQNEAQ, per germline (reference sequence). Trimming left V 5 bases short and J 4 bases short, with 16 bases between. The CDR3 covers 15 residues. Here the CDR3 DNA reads TGTGCCAGCAGCACCCGGGCCGAGCGCGCAGATACGCAGTATTTT. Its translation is CASSTRAERADTQYF.

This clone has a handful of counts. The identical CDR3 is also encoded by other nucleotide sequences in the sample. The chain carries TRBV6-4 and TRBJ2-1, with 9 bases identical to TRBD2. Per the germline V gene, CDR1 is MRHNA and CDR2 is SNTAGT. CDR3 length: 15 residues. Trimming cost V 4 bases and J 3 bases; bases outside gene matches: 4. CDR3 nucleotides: TGTGCCAGCAGTGTGGAAGCGGGAGGCTACAATGAGCAGTTCTTC. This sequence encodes CASSVEAGGYNEQFF.

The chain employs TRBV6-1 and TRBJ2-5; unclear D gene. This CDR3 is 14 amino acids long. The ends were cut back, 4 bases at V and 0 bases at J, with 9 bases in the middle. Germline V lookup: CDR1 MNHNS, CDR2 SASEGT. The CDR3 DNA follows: TGTGCCAGCAGTGTTTCCCTTTACCAAGAGACCCAGTACTTC. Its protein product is CASSVSLYQETQYF.

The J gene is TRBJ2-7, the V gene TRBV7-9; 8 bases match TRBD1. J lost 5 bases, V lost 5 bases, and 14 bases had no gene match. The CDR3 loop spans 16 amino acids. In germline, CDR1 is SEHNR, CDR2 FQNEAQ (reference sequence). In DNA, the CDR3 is TGTGCCAGCAGCCATAGTACGGGACAGGCTCCTAACGAGCAGTACTTC. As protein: CASSHSTGQAPNEQYF.

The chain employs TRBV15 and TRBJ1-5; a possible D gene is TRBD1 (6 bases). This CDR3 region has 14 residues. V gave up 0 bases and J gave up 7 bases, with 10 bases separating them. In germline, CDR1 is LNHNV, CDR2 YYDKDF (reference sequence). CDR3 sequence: CATSREQGRQPQHF. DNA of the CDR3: TGTGCCACCAGCAGAGAACAGGGTAGGCAGCCCCAGCATTTT. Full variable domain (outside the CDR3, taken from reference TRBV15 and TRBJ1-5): DAMVIQNPRYQVTQFGKPVTLSCSQTLNHNVMYWYQQKSSQAPKLLFHYYDKDFNNEADTPDNFQSRRPNTSFCFLDIRSPGLGDTAMYLCATSREQGRQPQHFGDGTRLSIL.

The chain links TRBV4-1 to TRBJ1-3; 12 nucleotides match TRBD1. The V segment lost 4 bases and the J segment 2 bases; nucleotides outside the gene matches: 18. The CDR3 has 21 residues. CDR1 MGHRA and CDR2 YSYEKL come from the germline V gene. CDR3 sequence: CASSPRLPGQGASLTGNTIYF. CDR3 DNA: TGCGCCAGCAGCCCCAGACTGCCGGGACAGGGGGCTTCCTTGACTGGAAACACCATATATTTT.

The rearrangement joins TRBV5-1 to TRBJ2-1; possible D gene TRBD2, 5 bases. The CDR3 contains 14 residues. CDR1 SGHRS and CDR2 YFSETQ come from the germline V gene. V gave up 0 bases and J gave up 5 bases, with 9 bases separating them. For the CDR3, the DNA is TGCGCCAGCAGCTTGGGGGAGCCCCACAATGAGCAGTTCTTC. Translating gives CASSLGEPHNEQFF.

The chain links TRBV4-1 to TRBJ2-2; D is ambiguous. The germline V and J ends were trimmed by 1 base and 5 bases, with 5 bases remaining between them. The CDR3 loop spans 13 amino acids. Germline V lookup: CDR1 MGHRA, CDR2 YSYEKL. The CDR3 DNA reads TGCGCCAGCAGCCAAGTGGGGACCGGGGAGCTGTTTTTT. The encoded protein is CASSQVGTGELFF.

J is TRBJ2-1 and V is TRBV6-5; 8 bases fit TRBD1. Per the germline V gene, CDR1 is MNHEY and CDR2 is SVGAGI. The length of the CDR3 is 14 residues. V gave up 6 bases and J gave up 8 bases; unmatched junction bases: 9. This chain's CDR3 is CASSPGQGGYEQFF. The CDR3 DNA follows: TGTGCCAGCAGCCCCGGACAGGGAGGTTATGAGCAGTTCTTC.

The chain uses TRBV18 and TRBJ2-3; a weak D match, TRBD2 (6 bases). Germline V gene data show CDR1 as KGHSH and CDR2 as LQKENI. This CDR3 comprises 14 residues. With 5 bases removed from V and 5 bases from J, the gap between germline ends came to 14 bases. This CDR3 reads CASSVHEEGDTQYF. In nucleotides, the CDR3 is TGTGCCAGCTCAGTTCACGAGGAGGGAGATACGCAGTATTTT.

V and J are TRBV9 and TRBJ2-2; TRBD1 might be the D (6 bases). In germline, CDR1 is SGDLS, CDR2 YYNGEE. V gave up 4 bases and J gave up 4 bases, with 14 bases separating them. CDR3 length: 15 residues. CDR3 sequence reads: CASSPGTFSTGELFF. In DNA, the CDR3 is TGTGCCAGCAGCCCGGGGACATTTAGCACCGGGGAGCTGTTTTTT.

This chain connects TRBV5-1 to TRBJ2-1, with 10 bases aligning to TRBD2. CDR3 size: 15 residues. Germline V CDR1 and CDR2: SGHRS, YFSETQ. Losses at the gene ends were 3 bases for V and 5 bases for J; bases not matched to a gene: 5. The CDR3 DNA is TGCGCCAGCAGCTACGGGACTAGCGCCGACAATGAGCAGTTCTTC. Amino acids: CASSYGTSADNEQFF.

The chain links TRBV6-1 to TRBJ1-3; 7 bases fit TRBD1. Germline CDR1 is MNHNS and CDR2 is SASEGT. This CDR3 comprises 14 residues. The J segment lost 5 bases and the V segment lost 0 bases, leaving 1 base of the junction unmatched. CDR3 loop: CASSEATGRNTIYF. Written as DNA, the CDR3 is TGTGCCAGCAGTGAAGCGACAGGGCGAAACACCATATATTTT.

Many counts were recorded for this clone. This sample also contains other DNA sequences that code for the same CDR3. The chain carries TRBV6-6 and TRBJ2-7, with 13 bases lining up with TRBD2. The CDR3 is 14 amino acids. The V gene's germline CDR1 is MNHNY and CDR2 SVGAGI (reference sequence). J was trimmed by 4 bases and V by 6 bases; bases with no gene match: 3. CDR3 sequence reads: CASRWTSGRYEQYF. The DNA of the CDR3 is TGTGCCAGCAGGTGGACTAGCGGGAGATACGAGCAGTACTTC.

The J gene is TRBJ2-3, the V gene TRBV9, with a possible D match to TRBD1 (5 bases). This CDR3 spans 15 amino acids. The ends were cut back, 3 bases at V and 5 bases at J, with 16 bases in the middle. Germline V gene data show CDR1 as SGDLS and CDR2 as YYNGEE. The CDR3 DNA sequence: TGTGCCAGCAGCGCCCTGGGGCAGAGGTTAGATACGCAGTATTTT. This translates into CASSALGQRLDTQYF.

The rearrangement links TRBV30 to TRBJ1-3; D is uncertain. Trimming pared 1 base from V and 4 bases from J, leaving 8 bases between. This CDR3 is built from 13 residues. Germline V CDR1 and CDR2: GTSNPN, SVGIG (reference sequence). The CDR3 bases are TGTGCCTGGAGTGCGTCATTCGGAAACACCATATATTTT. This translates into CAWSASFGNTIYF.